The next 21 T cell receptor beta chains were all read from a single sample in a study of somatic mutations in cytotoxic T cells in rheumatoid arthritis. Sequencing was performed with immunoSEQ multiplex PCR; in TCRdb, only in-frame clones are kept and a portion is missing. The sample yields about 14,000 clones, about three quarters seen once. Source material: CD8+ T cells sorted from blood. All receptors derive from an adult with rheumatoid arthritis.

The chain has TRBV28 and TRBJ1-6; the D gene is possibly TRBD1 (5 bases). V was pared by 2 bases and J by 10 bases, with 15 bases between. This CDR3 is built from 15 residues. Germline V gene sequence: CDR1 MDHEN, CDR2 SYDVKM. The CDR3 spells CASSLQWGSQSPLHF. The CDR3 DNA is TGTGCCAGCAGTTTACAATGGGGGTCACAGTCACCCCTCCACTTT.

The chain employs TRBV6-6 and TRBJ2-1, with D tentatively TRBD1 (6 bases). V was pared by 1 base and J by 9 bases, with 10 bases between. Looked up from germline, CDR1 is MNHNY and CDR2 is SVGAGI (reference sequence). The CDR3 extends over 13 amino acids. CDR3 residues: CASSYLQGSEQFF. CDR3 DNA sequence: TGTGCCAGCAGTTACTTACAGGGAAGTGAGCAGTTCTTC.

This clone was recorded once. This chain connects TRBV7-9 to TRBJ2-5, with D perhaps TRBD1 or TRBD2 (5 bases each). The CDR3 is 15 amino acids. The germline V and J ends were trimmed by 4 bases and 5 bases, with 17 bases remaining between them. CDR1 is SEHNR and CDR2 is FQNEAQ in the germline V gene (reference sequence). The CDR3 DNA reads TGTGCCAGCAGCTCCGAGAGACGTTGGGGGGAGACCCAGTACTTC. Protein product: CASSSERRWGETQYF.

This clone was seen a single time. One end of the junction is discordant with germline, which a read error may explain. The sample has other DNA sequences that encode this CDR3 too. The gene calls are TRBV10-3 and TRBJ1-1; D remains unclear. The germline V gene encodes CDR1 ENHRY and CDR2 SYGVKD. The CDR3 runs to 17 residues. Written as DNA, the CDR3 is TGTGCTATCAGTGAGGAAAAGGTGAACCCCATGGACACTGAAGCTTTCTTT. Its translation: CAISEEKVNPMDTEAFF.

The gene calls are TRBV5-1 and TRBJ1-1; D is uncertain. Trimming shortened V by 3 bases and J by 2 bases, and 11 bases separated the two germline ends. The V gene's germline CDR1 is SGHRS and CDR2 YFSETQ. The CDR3 loop spans 14 amino acids. The DNA of the CDR3 is TGCGCCAGCAGCTGGGCCCGGGCCAACACTGAAGCTTTCTTT. Protein sequence: CASSWARANTEAFF.

This sequence joins TRBV6-5 and TRBJ1-2, with D unclear. The germline gives CDR1 MNHEY, CDR2 SVGAGI. The V end was cut by 3 bases, the J end by 6 bases, with 14 bases between. This CDR3 is 14 amino acids long. The chain's CDR3 is CASSYRQDQNGYTF. The CDR3 nucleotides are TGTGCCAGCAGTTATAGGCAGGATCAAAATGGCTACACCTTC.

The V call is TRBV5-1, the J call TRBJ2-3; a weak D match, TRBD1 (6 bases). The germline CDR1 and CDR2 sequences are SGHRS and YFSETQ. CDR3 length equals 17 residues. Trimming shortened V by 4 bases and J by 2 bases, and 20 bases separated the two germline ends. CDR3: CASSAQQGSPLTDTQYF. DNA of the CDR3: TGCGCCAGCAGCGCCCAACAGGGTTCACCCCTCACAGATACGCAGTATTTT.

The rearrangement joins TRBV6-5 to TRBJ1-5; 10 nucleotides line up with TRBD1. V trimming: 6 bases; J trimming: 5 bases; junction bases outside the gene matches: 7. CDR1 and CDR2 (germline): MNHEY, SVGAGI. There are 15 residues in the CDR3. The CDR3 coding sequence is TGTGCCAGCAGACAATCCGGGACAGGGGATCAGCCCCAGCATTTT. The encoded protein is CASRQSGTGDQPQHF.

The gene calls are TRBV6-5 and TRBJ1-1; perhaps TRBD1 as D (6 bases). The CDR3 spans 16 residues. CDR1 and CDR2 (germline): MNHEY, SVGAGI. The germline V and J ends were trimmed by 4 bases and 0 bases, with 15 bases remaining between them. The CDR3 DNA sequence: TGTGCCAGCAGTTCCCTCTCGACAGGCCTGAACACTGAAGCTTTCTTT. Residues: CASSSLSTGLNTEAFF.

This chain joins TRBV13 and TRBJ1-2; D perhaps matches TRBD1 (5 bases). Trimming pared 5 bases from V and 10 bases from J, leaving 17 bases between. Germline values: CDR1 PRHDT, CDR2 FYEKMQ (reference sequence). CDR3 length equals 13 residues. The CDR3 DNA reads as TGTGCCAGCAGCCACTCGGGGGGGATTGTCTACACCTTC. Its translation is CASSHSGGIVYTF. Full variable domain (missing parts from reference TRBV13 and TRBJ1-2): AAGVIQSPRHLIKEKRETATLKCYPIPRHDTVYWYQQGPGQDPQFLISFYEKMQSDKGSIPDRFSAQQFSDYHSELNMSSLELGDSALYFCASSHSGGIVYTFGSGTRLTVV.

The CDR3 DNA sequence: TGTGCCAGCAGCTTGGTAACAGGGGATTGGGGAGATGGCTACACCTTC. Translation gives CASSLVTGDWGDGYTF. The V gene is TRBV7-8, the J gene TRBJ1-2, with TRBD1 identical over 7 bases. CDR1 and CDR2 (germline): SGHVS, FQNEAQ. Trimming cost V 3 bases and J 6 bases; bases outside gene matches: 13. The CDR3 extends over 16 amino acids.

The chain has TRBV6-5 and TRBJ2-1; 10 bases line up with TRBD2. The CDR3 runs to 15 residues. The V segment lost 2 bases and the J segment 7 bases; nucleotides outside the gene matches: 5. CDR1 is MNHEY and CDR2 is SVGAGI in the germline V gene. The CDR3 sequence: CASSYLAGVRNEQFF. The CDR3 DNA is TGTGCCAGCAGTTACCTAGCGGGGGTCCGGAATGAGCAGTTCTTC.

The chain employs TRBV7-3 and TRBJ1-1; the match to TRBD1 covers 7 bases. Germline trimming cut 6 bases from V and 4 bases from J; bases unmatched to any gene: 14. The CDR3 runs 16 residues. Germline V gene sequence: CDR1 SGHTA, CDR2 FQGTGA. CDR3 sequence reads: CASRGGSGQLSTEAFF. In nucleotides, the CDR3 is TGTGCCAGCAGGGGGGGATCGGGACAGTTGAGCACTGAAGCTTTCTTT. The full variable domain, with the rest looked up from reference TRBV7-3 and TRBJ1-1, is GAGVSQTPSNKVTEKGKYVELRCDPISGHTALYWYRQSLGQGPEFLIYFQGTGAADDSGLPNDRFFAVRPEGSVSTLKIQRTERGDSAVYLCASRGGSGQLSTEAFFGQGTRLTVV.

By sample share, this clone is medium-sized. V usage is TRBV27 and J usage is TRBJ1-6; D is uncertain. The CDR3 sequence is 13 residues long. V was pared by 0 bases and J by 9 bases, with 6 bases between. Germline CDR1 MNHEY, CDR2 SMNVEV (reference sequence). CDR3 bases: TGTGCCAGCAGTTTATCGGGTGGTTCACCCCTCCACTTT. Translation gives CASSLSGGSPLHF.

The J gene is TRBJ1-5, the V gene TRBV6-1, with a tentative D call TRBD1 (6 bases). Germline values: CDR1 MNHNS, CDR2 SASEGT. The CDR3 length is 15 residues. Trimming took 5 bases from V and 7 from J, leaving 18 bases between them. The chain's CDR3 is CASSPRVFGGQPQHF. CDR3 nucleotide sequence: TGTGCCAGCAGTCCGAGGGTTTTTGGGGGCCAGCCCCAGCATTTT.

The chain couples TRBV7-9 to TRBJ1-6; a possible D gene is TRBD1 (5 bases). This CDR3 comprises 13 residues. The germline V and J ends were trimmed by 5 bases and 7 bases, with 9 bases remaining between them. Germline CDR1 SEHNR, CDR2 FQNEAQ (reference sequence). DNA for the CDR3: TGTGCCAGCAGCATTGGGGGGAATTCACCCCTCCACTTT. As protein: CASSIGGNSPLHF.

This clone was counted once. This chain links TRBV15 with TRBJ2-7; D remains ambiguous. Per germline, CDR1 LNHNV and CDR2 YYDKDF (reference sequence). This CDR3 comprises 14 residues. Deletions cut 0 bases from V and 1 base from J, with 7 bases between. The chain's CDR3 is CATSRDKSSYEQYV. The CDR3 nucleotides read TGTGCCACCAGCAGAGATAAGTCGTCCTACGAGCAGTACGTC.

The V and J genes are TRBV7-9 and TRBJ1-2; D gene ambiguous. The CDR3 totals 12 residues. Germline V gene sequence: CDR1 SEHNR, CDR2 FQNEAQ (reference sequence). Trimming shortened V by 1 base and J by 7 bases, and 7 bases separated the two germline ends. CDR3 nucleotides: TGTGCCAGCAGCTTAGGAGGGCTTGGCTACACCTTC. Translation gives CASSLGGLGYTF.

This clone was seen a few times. The rearrangement joins TRBV7-9 to TRBJ2-7; perhaps TRBD1 as D (6 bases). The CDR3 is made up of 14 amino acids. CDR1 is SEHNR, CDR2 FQNEAQ, per germline (reference sequence). V was cut by 7 bases and J by 5 bases, with 18 bases left in between. The CDR3 DNA follows: TGTGCCAGCACCCTAACGGCGACAGGCGACGAGCAGTACTTC. It yields the protein CASTLTATGDEQYF. Looking up the rest from reference TRBV7-9 and TRBJ2-7 gives the full variable domain: DTGVSQNPRHKITKRGQNVTFRCDPISEHNRLYWYRQTLGQGPEFLTYFQNEAQLEKSRLLSDRFSAERPKGSFSTLEIQRTEQGDSAMYLCASTLTATGDEQYFGPGTRLTVT.

This chain connects TRBV4-1 to TRBJ1-4; a weak D match, TRBD1 (5 bases). CDR1 and CDR2 (germline): MGHRA, YSYEKL. V gave up 5 bases and J gave up 8 bases, with 18 bases separating them. This CDR3 has 15 amino acids. The CDR3 reads CASSFLSGAGEKLFF. The CDR3 region has the DNA TGCGCCAGCAGCTTCCTCTCTGGGGCTGGCGAAAAACTGTTTTTT.

The chain joins TRBV6-5 to TRBJ2-2; D is perhaps TRBD1 (5 bases). The CDR3 length is 13 residues. V lost 5 bases, J lost 5 bases, and 9 bases lay in between. Germline assignment: CDR1 MNHEY and CDR2 SVGAGI. The CDR3 reads CASSGQGTGELFF. CDR3 sequence (DNA): TGTGCCAGCAGTGGTCAGGGAACCGGGGAGCTGTTTTTT.